These 9 T cell receptor beta chains came from one sample sequenced in a study of T cells in Graves' hyperthyroidism and ophthalmopathy. There were TCR beta CDR3 regions amplified from RNA transcripts. HTBI primers were employed in a first-round RT-PCR of the TCR CDR3. In TCRdb, the multiplex PCR reads were re-called with MiXCR into one record per CDR3 protein. The sample lists approximately 400,000 distinct CDR3 sequences, about 18% occurring once. Sequences were obtained from blood. The source is a woman aged 18-35 years with Graves' hyperthyroidism.

The chain links TRBV4-1 to TRBJ2-7; 13 bases fit TRBD2. The CDR3 is 16 amino acids. Germline assignment: CDR1 MGHRA and CDR2 YSYEKL. V lost 3 bases and J lost 2; bases outside the gene matches: 4. CDR3 sequence: CASSHPGLAGTYEQYF. The CDR3 nucleotides are TGCGCCAGCAGCCATCCGGGACTAGCGGGGACCTACGAGCAGTACTTC.

The rearrangement joins TRBV2 to TRBJ1-1, with D unresolved. Germline CDR1 and CDR2: SNHLY and FYNNEI. Trimming removed 2 bases from V and 1 base from J, with 11 bases in between. This CDR3 is 15 amino acids long. CDR3 bases: TGTGCCAGCAGTGAACACGGGAGGCCGAACACTGAAGCTTTCTTT. This codes for CASSEHGRPNTEAFF.

This clonotype was counted at least ten times. The V gene is TRBV18, the J gene TRBJ2-7; 14 bases are shared with TRBD2. The J segment lost 0 bases and the V segment lost 4 bases, leaving 5 bases of the junction unmatched. The CDR3 spans 17 residues. CDR1 is KGHSH and CDR2 is LQKENI in the germline V gene. The CDR3 here is CASSRGLAGVTSYEQYF. CDR3 nucleotide sequence: TGTGCCAGCTCACGGGGACTAGCGGGGGTTACCTCCTACGAGCAGTACTTC.

This rearrangement joins TRBV12-3 or TRBV12-4 to TRBJ1-6; no definite D call. CDR3 length: 12 residues. The V end was cut by 5 bases, the J end by 8 bases, with 7 bases between. CDR3 nucleotide sequence: TGTGCCAGCAGTCCCCGCCATTCACCCCTCCACTTT. The encoded protein is CASSPRHSPLHF.

This clonotype was recorded at least ten times. The V gene is TRBV4-1, the J gene TRBJ2-7; D unresolved. Germline assignment: CDR1 MGHRA and CDR2 YSYEKL. V lost 0 bases and J 2 bases, leaving 17 bases between the germline ends. The length of the CDR3 is 17 residues. The CDR3 protein is CASSQELGRAATYEQYF. The DNA of the CDR3 is TGCGCCAGCAGCCAAGAGTTAGGCCGGGCGGCGACCTACGAGCAGTACTTC.

In this sample, this clonotype turned up many times. The CDR3 nucleotides read TGTGCCAGCGGAGGGGCGATCTATGGCTACACCTTC. This translates into CASGGAIYGYTF. The chain employs TRBV6-1 and TRBJ1-2; possibly TRBD1 for D (5 bases). Germline V gene sequence: CDR1 MNHNS, CDR2 SASEGT. V was shortened by 8 bases and J by 4 bases, with 11 bases between the two germline ends. This CDR3 is built from 12 residues.

V is TRBV18 and J is TRBJ1-1; 10 bases are shared with TRBD1. Losses at the gene ends were 6 bases for V and 3 bases for J; bases not matched to a gene: 4. Germline V gene lookup returns CDR1 KGHSH and CDR2 LQKENI. This CDR3 has 14 amino acids. The CDR3 here is CASSPGTGDTEAFF. The CDR3 DNA follows: TGTGCCAGCTCCCCCGGGACAGGGGACACTGAAGCTTTCTTT.

This chain links TRBV12-3 or TRBV12-4 with TRBJ2-7, with 9 nucleotides matching TRBD1. The V and J ends lost 7 bases and 2 bases, in that order; junction bases with no gene match: 9. The CDR3 contains 15 residues. The CDR3 sequence is CASKWGQGITYEQYF. CDR3 DNA: TGTGCCAGCAAATGGGGACAGGGCATAACCTACGAGCAGTACTTC.

This clonotype has at least ten counts. The chain links TRBV7-2 to TRBJ1-5; 7 bases line up with TRBD1. The CDR3 runs 15 residues. In germline, CDR1 is SGHTA, CDR2 FQGNSA. J lost 9 bases, V lost 5 bases, and 13 bases had no gene match. For the CDR3, the DNA is TGTGCCAGCAGCAAACATAGGACAGGCGTATGGCCCCAGCATTTT. The encoded protein is CASSKHRTGVWPQHF.